The TCR beta chain described here comes from a study of beta chain features in type 1 diabetes. Whole-study context: There was similarity between patients and healthy donors in age, gender and cell yields. Study results and caveats: All four CD4+ subsets of Type 1 diabetes patients contained TCRB CDR3s that were moderately but significantly shorter.

Germline V CDR1 and CDR2: MNHNY, SVGAGI (reference sequence). After removal of 6 bases from V and 0 bases from J, the junction contained 3 bases not matched to a gene. This CDR3 comprises 14 residues. The study reverse transcribed the entire isolated RNA, so it sequenced expressed TCRB transcripts. Reads from naive, central memory and regulatory T cell samples averaged about 3.8 million. Assay used: immunoSEQ multiplex PCR; TCRdb lists only in-frame clones, some missing. This table has tens of thousands of clones, about 47% appearing once. This clone was counted only a few times. Antigen unknown. The receptor was derived from a woman aged 40 to 50 with type 1 diabetes. The chain is built from TRBV6-6 and TRBJ1-1; TRBD1 agrees at 8 bases. Sequenced sample: Tregs from blood. The CDR3 region is CASRGQGVNTEAFF. The CDR3 DNA reads TGTGCCAGCAGAGGACAGGGAGTGAACACTGAAGCTTTCTTT.